This entry describes one T cell receptor (beta chain). Antigen: not known. Produced via immunoSEQ multiplex PCR; TCRdb's table is partial and in-frame only. This table has approximately 100,000 clones, about 88% appearing once. These data originate in a study of graft-versus-host responses after intestinal transplantation. Study-level information: Anti-thymocyte globulin was used for induction in all recipients, who then took tacrolimus and steroids for approximately 3 years.

Trimming removed 3 bases from V and 0 bases from J, with 13 bases in between. The CDR3 covers 16 residues. CDR1 is SGHRS and CDR2 is YFSETQ in the germline V gene. The receptor was isolated from a human donor who received an intestinal transplant. V usage is TRBV5-1 and J usage is TRBJ2-1; D is possibly TRBD1 or TRBD2 (5 bases each). The specimen comprised unstimulated CD4+ T cells sorted from spleen or lymph node cells, sampled before intestinal transplant. The CDR3 DNA follows: TGCGCCAGCAGCTCGGGGCAGGCCGCCTCCTACAATGAGCAGTTCTTC. It specifies CASSSGQAASYNEQFF.